This T cell receptor beta chain was retrieved from a study of cytomegalovirus exposure and HLA in healthy donors. Study-wide background: The approximately 710 first-cohort repertoires and the 130 or so validation repertoires shared the same platform, a later analysis reported.

This CDR3 spans 14 amino acids. The V end was cut by 0 bases, the J end by 6 bases, with 9 bases between. Germline assignment: CDR1 SGHDT and CDR2 YYEEEE. Sequencing was performed with immunoSEQ multiplex PCR; in TCRdb, only in-frame clones are kept and a portion is missing. The table records some 180,000 clones, 80% to 85% of them present only once. Study-level points and caveats: According to a subsequent analysis, TCR clusters from the first cohort were inclined to appear together in the 110 or so validation repertoires. Specificity for CMV antigens was confirmed in vitro for a few of the CMV-associated chains. The listing of roughly 160 TCR beta chains classed them as cytomegalovirus-associated.

Worth noting for this clone: Its antigen is unidentified.

The sample consisted of PBMCs. V gene TRBV5-6 combines with J gene TRBJ2-2; maybe TRBD2 (6 bases). The source is a woman in her twenties or thirties in good health and CMV-seronegative. CDR3 amino acids: CASSLVLAPGELFF. CDR3 DNA: TGTGCCAGCAGCTTGGTACTAGCCCCCGGGGAGCTGTTTTTT.